Sequencing of this T cell receptor (beta chain) was carried out in a study of CD8 T cells in Susac syndrome. After extraction with the RNeasy kit, about 0.45 to 1 ug of the RNA was reverse transcribed using random hexamers. The amplification used immunoSEQ multiplex PCR on TCR beta CDR3; it spanned 54 Vbeta and 13 Jbeta. Via MiXCR, TCRdb re-called the immunoSEQ multiplex PCR reads, giving one row per CDR3 protein. The sample records a few hundred thousand distinct CDR3 sequences, about 85% being singletons. The patients who served as multiple sclerosis controls were treatment-naive and had stable or active relapsing-remitting disease that fulfilled the revised McDonald criteria. The sequenced sample consisted of CD8+ T cells from PBMCs. The receptor's source is a human donor with multiple sclerosis.

The CDR3 DNA reads TGCAGCGGACGGGGCGGGACCTACAATGAGCAGTTCTTC. Residues: CSGRGGTYNEQFF. The chain links TRBV29-1 to TRBJ2-1; D might be TRBD2 (6 bases). Looked up from germline, CDR1 is SQVTM and CDR2 is ANQGSEA. The V gene lost 7 bases and the J gene lost 2 bases, with 12 bases spanning the gap. The CDR3 length is 13 residues.